Here is one TCR beta chain with its context. The antigen is undetermined. The data were obtained in a study of cytomegalovirus exposure and HLA in healthy donors. The study, taken as a whole, reports: Previously analyzed data showed that most TCR beta V segments were productive at a frequency of about 90% or about 30%. The authors listed 150 to 200 TCR beta chains as cytomegalovirus-associated.

V lost 0 bases to trimming and J lost 4 bases; unmatched junction nucleotides: 5. Germline V CDR1 and CDR2: SGHRS, YFSETQ. This CDR3 has 17 residues. PCR involved 60 Vbeta and 13 Jbeta primers. The repertoire was sequenced with immunoSEQ multiplex PCR; TCRdb's copy has only in-frame clones and lacks some. This sample's table has about 50,000 clones. This clonotype was obtained from a woman under 30 in good health and CMV-seronegative. This chain links TRBV5-1 with TRBJ2-1; 12 positions match TRBD2. Sequenced sample: PBMCs. The CDR3 spells CASSLGTSGTNYNEQFF. The CDR3 coding sequence is TGCGCCAGCAGCTTGGGGACTAGCGGGACCAATTACAATGAGCAGTTCTTC.